This T cell receptor (beta chain) was sequenced in a study of cytomegalovirus exposure and HLA in healthy donors. Trimming took 2 bases from V and 4 from J, leaving 10 bases between them. Germline V lookup: CDR1 MNHNY, CDR2 SVGAGI (reference sequence). The CDR3 has 14 amino acids. Primers included in the PCR were 60 Vbeta and 13 Jbeta primers. Authors' data handling: An analysis performed later counted about 80 million unique TCR beta chains (roughly 11 million of them shared). Repertoires were generated with immunoSEQ multiplex PCR, while TCRdb's copy carries only in-frame clones and drops some. That table gives V, J and clone size, and the DNA gave D and trimming. The sample carries about 120,000 clones, 74% recorded once. This clone turned up a few times.

The clonotype was recovered from a human donor in good health. The rearrangement joins TRBV6-6 to TRBJ2-3; TRBD1 is a possible D gene (5 bases). Sample: PBMCs. The CDR3 region is CASSYNGASDTQYF. In DNA, the CDR3 is TGTGCCAGCAGTTACAATGGGGCATCAGATACGCAGTATTTT.